What follows are 15 T cell receptor beta chains derived from one specimen sequenced in a study of blood T cell repertoires in COVID-19. Profiled with immunoSEQ multiplex PCR; TCRdb holds only in-frame clones, not every one. The table records around 290,000 clones, approximately 87% of them present only once. Sequenced input: peripheral blood. The receptors here all came from a woman between 50 and 59 years old who had recovered from COVID-19.

The chain employs TRBV7-8 and TRBJ1-2; D is unclear. Germline V gene lookup returns CDR1 SGHVS and CDR2 FQNEAQ. Trimming removed 4 bases from V and 4 bases from J, with 7 bases in between. The CDR3 is 12 amino acids. CDR3 protein: CASSSGVYGYTF. CDR3 sequence (DNA): TGTGCCAGCAGCTCCGGGGTCTATGGCTACACCTTC.

The chain is built from TRBV27 and TRBJ2-7, with D maybe TRBD1 (5 bases). The CDR3 is 15 residues long. Germline V lookup: CDR1 MNHEY, CDR2 SMNVEV (reference sequence). The germline V and J ends were trimmed by 5 bases and 6 bases, with 20 bases remaining between them. The CDR3: CASSRQSGAPLEQYF. CDR3 bases: TGTGCCAGCAGTCGGCAAAGTGGGGCTCCTCTCGAGCAGTACTTC.

The CDR3 DNA follows: TGTGCCAGCACAGGGCAGGGCACTGAAGCTTTCTTT. Translation: CASTGQGTEAFF. This rearrangement joins TRBV7-8 to TRBJ1-1, with D tentatively TRBD1 (5 bases). The ends were cut back, 7 bases at V and 4 bases at J, with 10 bases in the middle. This CDR3 contains 12 residues. Germline V gene sequence: CDR1 SGHVS, CDR2 FQNEAQ.

This clone was seen a handful of times. The chain recombines TRBV4-3 with TRBJ1-2, with a possible D match to TRBD1 (5 bases). V lost 3 bases and J 5 bases, leaving 16 bases between the germline ends. Germline CDR1 reads LGHNA; CDR2 reads YSLEER. The CDR3 runs to 15 residues. In nucleotides, the CDR3 is TGCGCCAGCAGCCAGAGAGGCGGGGCAGGGTATGGCTACACCTTC. Protein product: CASSQRGGAGYGYTF.

The chain is built from TRBV28 and TRBJ1-3; 8 bases fit TRBD1. V shed 7 bases and J 6 bases; nucleotides not matched to a gene: 8. The CDR3 covers 14 residues. Per the germline V gene, CDR1 is MDHEN and CDR2 is SYDVKM. CDR3 sequence reads: CASISQQGVNTIYF. CDR3 nucleotide sequence: TGTGCCAGCATTTCACAACAGGGGGTAAACACCATATATTTT.

The chain recombines TRBV28 with TRBJ2-7, with TRBD2 matching 12 bases. The V gene's germline CDR1 is MDHEN and CDR2 SYDVKM. This CDR3 is built from 17 residues. Germline trimming cut 5 bases from V and 1 base from J; bases unmatched to any gene: 9. In nucleotides, the CDR3 is TGTGCCAGCAGTACCCGGACTAGCGGGACCATTTCCTACGAGCAGTACTTC. It codes for CASSTRTSGTISYEQYF.

The chain recombines TRBV30 with TRBJ1-4; D ambiguous. There are 13 residues in the CDR3. The germline V and J ends were trimmed by 3 bases and 4 bases, with 9 bases remaining between them. Germline CDR1 GTSNPN, CDR2 SVGIG (reference sequence). CDR3 protein: CAWRRRNNEKLFF. CDR3 DNA: TGTGCCTGGAGGAGGCGTAATAATGAAAAACTGTTTTTT.

The chain links TRBV2 to TRBJ1-2; the match to TRBD1 covers 7 bases. The length of the CDR3 is 14 residues. Germline CDR1 reads SNHLY; CDR2 reads FYNNEI. J was trimmed by 8 bases and V by 5 bases; bases with no gene match: 11. CDR3 sequence reads: CASSYNRGWRGYTF. The CDR3 coding sequence is TGTGCCAGCAGTTACAACAGGGGCTGGAGAGGCTACACCTTC.

The J gene is TRBJ2-1, the V gene TRBV28; 8 positions match TRBD1. Germline trimming cut 4 bases from V and 15 bases from J; bases unmatched to any gene: 5. The CDR3 spans 11 residues. In germline, CDR1 is MDHEN, CDR2 SYDVKM. The CDR3 reads CASSYDRGWFF. Written as DNA, the CDR3 is TGTGCCAGCAGTTACGACAGGGGTTGGTTCTTC.

This chain connects TRBV4-1 to TRBJ2-3; D is unresolved. Germline V CDR1 and CDR2: MGHRA, YSYEKL. The CDR3 length is 13 residues. With 0 bases removed from V and 3 bases from J, the gap between germline ends came to 4 bases. The CDR3 sequence: CASSQESTDTQYF. The CDR3 region has the DNA TGCGCCAGCAGCCAAGAATCTACAGATACGCAGTATTTT.

The rearrangement uses TRBV4-3 and TRBJ2-1; tentatively, D is TRBD2 (6 bases). Per the germline V gene, CDR1 is LGHNA and CDR2 is YSLEER. V lost 1 base, J lost 3 bases, and 16 bases lay in between. CDR3 size: 17 residues. CDR3 in DNA: TGCGCCAGCAGCCAAGCAAACCGGGACTGGAACTACAATGAGCAGTTCTTC. Translation: CASSQANRDWNYNEQFF.

The J gene is TRBJ2-2, the V gene TRBV27, with 8 bases that match TRBD2. This CDR3 comprises 16 residues. V lost 5 bases to trimming and J lost 4 bases; unmatched junction nucleotides: 9. The germline V gene has CDR1 MNHEY and CDR2 SMNVEV (reference sequence). CDR3 coding DNA: TGTGCCAGCAGTGGACTAGCCCACGGCGGCACCGGGGAGCTGTTTTTT. Translation: CASSGLAHGGTGELFF.

The chain recombines TRBV4-3 with TRBJ1-4; D is uncertain. CDR1 LGHNA and CDR2 YSLEER come from the germline V gene. This CDR3 spans 15 amino acids. The V and J ends lost 3 bases and 4 bases respectively, with 12 bases between them. DNA of the CDR3: TGCGCCAGCAGCCACGGAGGACTACTTAATGAAAAACTGTTTTTT. Translation: CASSHGGLLNEKLFF.

The DNA of the CDR3 is TGTGCCAGCAGTTACGGGACAGGGGGCTACGAGCAGTACTTC. Its protein product is CASSYGTGGYEQYF. The genes are TRBV6-5 and TRBJ2-7; 11 bases match TRBD1. CDR3 size: 14 residues. CDR1 is MNHEY, CDR2 SVGAGI, per germline. Trimming at V came to 2 bases and at J to 3 bases, leaving 0 bases not matched to a gene.

The genes are TRBV28 and TRBJ1-4; 10 bases fit TRBD1. The CDR3 runs 13 residues. The V gene's germline CDR1 is MDHEN and CDR2 SYDVKM. J was trimmed by 14 bases and V by 5 bases; bases with no gene match: 8. CDR3 in amino acids: CASSTGTGDGLFF. CDR3 DNA: TGTGCCAGCAGTACAGGGACAGGGGATGGCCTGTTTTTT. Looking up the rest from reference TRBV28 and TRBJ1-4 gives the full variable domain: DVKVTQSSRYLVKRTGEKVFLECVQDMDHENMFWYRQDPGLGLRLIYFSYDVKMKEKGDIPEGYSVSREKKERFSLILESASTNQTSMYLCASSTGTGDGLFFGSGTQLSVL.